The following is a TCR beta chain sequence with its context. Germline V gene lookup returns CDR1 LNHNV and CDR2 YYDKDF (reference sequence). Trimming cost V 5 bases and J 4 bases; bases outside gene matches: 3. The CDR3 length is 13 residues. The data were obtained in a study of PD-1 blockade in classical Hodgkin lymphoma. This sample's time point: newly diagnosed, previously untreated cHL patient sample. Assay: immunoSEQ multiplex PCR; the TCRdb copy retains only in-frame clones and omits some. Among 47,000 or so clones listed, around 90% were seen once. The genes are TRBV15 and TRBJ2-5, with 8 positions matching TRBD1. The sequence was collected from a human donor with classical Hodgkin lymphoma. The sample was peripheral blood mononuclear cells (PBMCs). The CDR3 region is CATSLDRVETQYF. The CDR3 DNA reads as TGTGCCACCAGCCTGGACAGGGTAGAGACCCAGTACTTC.